Given below is one TCR beta chain in context. The target of this receptor is not known. Per-base quality was not reported, and no clone a single base away is much larger than it. TCRbeta CDR3 regions were amplified from genomic DNA by means of the immunoSEQ Assay, a bias-controlled multiplex PCR. The published analysis was carried out like this. The number of nucleated cells in each sample was estimated from the amplification of reference gene primers within the assay. To quantify the absolute abundance of each unique TCRbeta CDR3 rearrangement, sequence reads were collapsed and filtered. For each sample, productive Simpson clonality was calculated as the square root of Simpson's diversity index over productive rearrangements. As stored in TCRdb, this immuneACCESS dataset retains in-frame rearrangements with V and J assigned. A fraction of the clones does not appear; measured against another copy, unresolved V genes explain less than half of the discrepancy, and the remainder lacks a known reason. That table is the source of V, J and clone size, and D and trimming were worked out from the DNA. For this sample there are some 65,000 clones; around 85% appear just once. The ten most abundant clones make up 15% to 20% of the sample.

One collaborating source in Seattle enrolled patients during active infection and followed them longitudinally through the course of disease. Whole blood was collected in K2EDTA tubes by collaborating institutions according to the institutions' own protocols. Collaborator samples were shipped for TCRbeta analysis as frozen whole blood, isolated PBMCs, or DNA extracted from either sample type. The record originates from a study of blood T cell repertoires in COVID-19 (dated by TCRdb to about 2020). Concerning the study at large: The collaborator samples originated in the United States, Italy and Spain and spanned the acute and convalescent phases of COVID-19. The prospective study material was composed of cDNA or gDNA derived from T cells, B-cell-depleted T cells, or PBMCs. Deeply sampled blood TCRbeta repertoires from subjects exposed to, actively infected with, or recovered from COVID-19 were included in the dataset. The repertoires were released in a freely available public database meant as a resource for research on the immune response to SARS-CoV-2. The samples were drawn from two sources: the first 160 participants of the ongoing ImmuneRACE study, and some 1,300 subjects contributed by 6 global collaborators. A de-identified subject ID, COVID-19 status, age in years and sex were almost always included in the sample metadata. Where available, HLA class I and class II types were obtained from metadata supplied by the sample provider rather than from assay-based typing. What the authors observed across the whole study: Clinical and demographic metadata were provided uncurated, with the amount varying by source and participant.

What was sequenced was peripheral blood. The origin of this receptor is a man between 35 and 55 years old with COVID-19, enrolled during active disease.

This receptor has the CDR3 CASSPLETQYF. The DNA reads as follows: TGTGCCAGCAGCCCCCTGGAGACCCAGTACTTC. The rearranged segments are TRBV7-9 and TRBJ2-5, with no confident D gene call. The germline V gene (reference sequence) supplies CDR1 SEHNR and CDR2 FQNEAQ. From the cysteine up to the phenylalanine, the CDR3 has a length of 11 residues. The CDR3 DNA has 33 bases and is translated from base 1. V loses 5 bases of germline sequence and J loses 5 bases, and the interval between the two ends is 6 bases. Joined to the reference TRBV7-9 and TRBJ2-5 proteins, this CDR3 gives the full variable domain: DTGVSQNPRHKITKRGQNVTFRCDPISEHNRLYWYRQTLGQGPEFLTYFQNEAQLEKSRLLSDRFSAERPKGSFSTLEIQRTEQGDSAMYLCASSPLETQYFGPGTRLLVL.